The clone carrying this T cell receptor beta chain has more than one count but fewer than ten. Its antigen remains unknown. This record comes from a study of T cells after yellow fever vaccination. Background on the study: Preparation used SMART-Seq v4 Ultra Low Input for the low-cell-number fractions.

The study's findings and limits: Booster samples showed a return of most primary-vaccination clones (around 96% CD4, approximately 88% CD8).

UMIs were added to TCR cDNA along with a universal primer site when it was made by 5'RACE template switching. MiXCR, applied by TCRdb to the 5' RACE reads, yields one record per CDR3 protein. The sample lists a few hundred thousand distinct CDR3 sequences; more than 5.5% were seen once. In germline, CDR1 is MNHEY, CDR2 SMNVEV (reference sequence). There are 13 residues in the CDR3. The V end was cut by 6 bases, the J end by 3 bases, with 12 bases between. This chain uses TRBV27 with TRBJ2-7, with D unclear. The sequencing here drew on PBMCs, taken 5 days after the yellow fever booster vaccination. This receptor was obtained from a man younger than 45 who received the YFV17D yellow fever vaccine. The CDR3 DNA is TGTGCCAGCAGCTCAGCTAGAAACTACGAGCAGTACTTC. It encodes CASSSARNYEQYF.